This record covers a single T cell receptor beta chain. The antigen is unknown. Relative to the germline gene, one junction end is altered; a read error may explain this. Repertoires were generated with immunoSEQ multiplex PCR, while TCRdb's copy carries only in-frame clones and drops some. The table has some 2.1 million clones, roughly 94% seen once; the top ten hold 0.13%. Recent vaccinations or acute infections were absent in the healthy HIV-negative adult donors. The CDR3 length is 14 residues. Germline V CDR1 and CDR2: SSHAT, FNYEAQ (reference sequence). The data stem from a study of shared clonotypes between healthy human individuals. Broader study findings: In having few donors, the study represented limited genetic and exposure-history diversity.

The chain joins TRBV7-7 to TRBJ2-5; 8 positions match TRBD2. Sequenced sample: naive CD4+ T cells sorted from blood. Subset denoted: CD45RA+ positively selected. The TCR was taken from a man between 18 and 35 years old in good health. The CDR3 reads CASSLSGAQETQYF. The DNA for the CDR3 is TGTGCTAGCAGCCTTAGCGGGGCTCAAGAGACCCAGTACTTC.